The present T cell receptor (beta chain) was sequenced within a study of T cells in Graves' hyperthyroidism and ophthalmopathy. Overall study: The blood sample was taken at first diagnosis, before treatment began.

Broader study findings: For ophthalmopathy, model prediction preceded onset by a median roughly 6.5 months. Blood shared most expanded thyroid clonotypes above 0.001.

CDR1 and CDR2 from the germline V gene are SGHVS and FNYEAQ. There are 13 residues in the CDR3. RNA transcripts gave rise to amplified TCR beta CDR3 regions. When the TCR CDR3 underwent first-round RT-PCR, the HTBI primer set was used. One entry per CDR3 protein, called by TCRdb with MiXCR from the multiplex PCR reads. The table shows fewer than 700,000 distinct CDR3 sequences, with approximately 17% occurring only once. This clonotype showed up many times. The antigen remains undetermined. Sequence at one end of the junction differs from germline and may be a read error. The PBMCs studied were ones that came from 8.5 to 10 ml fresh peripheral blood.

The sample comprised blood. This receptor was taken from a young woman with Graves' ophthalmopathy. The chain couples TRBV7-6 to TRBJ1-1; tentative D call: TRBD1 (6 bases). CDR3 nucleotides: TGCGCCAGCAGCAGGGGTGGGAACACTGAAGCTTTCTTT. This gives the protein CASSRGGNTEAFF. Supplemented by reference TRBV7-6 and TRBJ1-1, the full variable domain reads GAGVSQSPRYKVTKRGQDVALRCDPISGHVSLYWYRQALGQGPEFLTYFNYEAQQDKSGLPNDRFSAERPEGSISTLTIQRTEQRDSAMYRCASSRGGNTEAFFGQGTRLTVV.